The 21 T cell receptor beta chains presented below share a single source sample, sequenced in a study of read filtering for tumor transcriptome and immune sequencing. The library was built from roughly 400 ng RNA with molecular barcoded adaptors for alpha/delta and beta/gamma chains. From the reads, TCRdb called clonotypes with MiXCR, one entry per CDR3 protein. The repertoire holds about 22,000 distinct CDR3 sequences, with about 13% as singletons. Sequencing was carried out using a population of CD138-negative cells sorted from bone marrow. The receptors originated from a donor aged 40 or older with multiple myeloma.

The chain employs TRBV10-1 and TRBJ2-2, with 13 bases lining up with TRBD2. The junction had 8 bases not matched to a gene; V was cut back by 6 bases and J by 7 bases. The CDR3 totals 16 residues. In germline, CDR1 is WNHNN, CDR2 SYGVQD (reference sequence). The CDR3: CASSAGTSGKNGELFF. CDR3 coding DNA: TGCGCCAGCAGCGCTGGGACTAGCGGGAAGAACGGGGAGCTGTTTTTT.

At least ten counts were recorded for this clonotype. This chain links TRBV2 with TRBJ2-6; D is unresolved. Germline V lookup: CDR1 SNHLY, CDR2 FYNNEI. Trimming stripped 3 bases from V and 4 bases from J, with 7 bases between. CDR3 length: 14 amino acids. CDR3 protein: CASSDRSGANVLTF. The CDR3 coding sequence is TGTGCCAGCAGTGACCGGTCGGGGGCCAACGTCCTGACTTTC.

There are many counts of this clonotype. The chain combines TRBV4-1 with TRBJ2-1; 13 bases align to TRBD2. Germline CDR1 reads MGHRA; CDR2 reads YSYEKL. The CDR3 contains 14 residues. The junction had 0 bases not matched to a gene; V was cut back by 3 bases and J by 7 bases. The CDR3 reads CASSQGLAGNEQFF. The CDR3 bases are TGCGCCAGCAGCCAGGGACTAGCGGGAAATGAGCAGTTCTTC.

The chain uses TRBV11-1 and TRBJ2-2, with 8 nucleotides matching TRBD1. This CDR3 spans 17 amino acids. Germline CDR1 SGHAT, CDR2 FQDESV (reference sequence). The J segment lost 1 base and the V segment lost 2 bases, leaving 6 bases of the junction unmatched. In DNA, the CDR3 is TGTGCCAGCAGCTTATCGGCCGGGACAGGGAACACCGGGGAGCTGTTTTTT. It codes for CASSLSAGTGNTGELFF.

In its sample, this clonotype was seen a few times. V usage is TRBV5-1 and J usage is TRBJ2-3; unclear D gene. CDR3 length equals 12 residues. Trimming removed 2 bases from V and 5 bases from J, with 6 bases in between. Germline values: CDR1 SGHRS, CDR2 YFSETQ. The DNA for the CDR3 is TGCGCCAGCAGCTTCGACCAAGATACGCAGTATTTT. It codes for CASSFDQDTQYF.

The table lists this clonotype with many counts. V is TRBV29-1 and J is TRBJ2-7, with D possibly matching TRBD2 (6 bases). Germline lookup yields CDR1 SQVTM and CDR2 ANQGSEA. The V end lost 3 bases, the J end lost 5 bases, and 23 bases lay between the germline ends. This CDR3 is built from 16 residues. The CDR3 DNA follows: TGCAGCGTTGAGGGGGAGTTGGGGGGAGTGAAGAACGAGCAGTACTTC. It is translated as CSVEGELGGVKNEQYF.

With regard to this clonotype: A much larger clone differs from this one at a single base, so this may be a read error. V is TRBV5-1 and J is TRBJ2-5; the D gene is possibly TRBD2 (6 bases). V lost 4 bases to trimming and J lost 5 bases, with 21 bases between them. This CDR3 has 16 amino acids. Per the germline V gene, CDR1 is SGHRS and CDR2 is YFSETQ. For the CDR3, the DNA is TGCGCCAGCAGCCGACTAGTGGGTACCGTACGGGAGACCCAGTACTTC. Its protein product is CASSRLVGTVRETQYF. Full variable domain (rest looked up from reference TRBV5-1 and TRBJ2-5): KAGVTQTPRYLIKTRGQQVTLSCSPISGHRSVSWYQQTPGQGLQFLFEYFSETQRNKGNFPGRFSGRQFSNSRSEMNVSTLELGDSALYLCASSRLVGTVRETQYFGPGTRLLVL.

This clonotype has a count of ten or more. The gene calls are TRBV20-1 and TRBJ2-1; 14 positions agree with TRBD2. The CDR3 spans 15 residues. V lost 7 bases to trimming and J lost 0 bases; unmatched junction nucleotides: 2. CDR1 is DFQATT and CDR2 is SNEGSKA in the germline V gene (reference sequence). The CDR3 DNA is TGCAGTGGGGGACTAGCGGGAGTCTCCTACAATGAGCAGTTCTTC. This gives the protein CSGGLAGVSYNEQFF.

This clonotype has a count of ten or more. The rearrangement joins TRBV12-5 to TRBJ2-2; 14 nucleotides agree with TRBD2. The CDR3 totals 16 residues. The J segment lost 6 bases and the V segment lost 6 bases, leaving 6 bases of the junction unmatched. The V gene's germline CDR1 is LGHNT and CDR2 FRNRAP. CDR3 loop: CASGATSGRAPGELFF. In DNA form, the CDR3 reads TGTGCTAGTGGGGCGACTAGCGGGAGGGCCCCCGGGGAGCTGTTTTTT.

This clonotype was picked up a small number of times. Without the conserved terminal phenylalanine or tryptophan, this CDR3 likely stems from a read error. V usage is TRBV29-1 and J usage is TRBJ2-5; D is unresolved. The V end was cut by 6 bases, the J end by 7 bases, with 18 bases between. The CDR3 is 13 residues long. The germline V gene encodes CDR1 SQVTM and CDR2 ANQGSEA. The chain's CDR3 is CSVGARPTATQYL. The CDR3 region has the DNA TGCAGCGTCGGCGCGAGGCCCACGGCGACCCAGTACCTC.

In this sample, this clonotype turned up many times. CDR3 amino acids: CALMTSGTFNEQFF. The CDR3 nucleotides read TGTGCCTTGATGACTAGCGGGACCTTTAATGAGCAGTTCTTC. This chain links TRBV30 with TRBJ2-1; TRBD2 aligns across 11 bases. CDR3 length: 14 amino acids. After removal of 7 bases from V and 7 bases from J, the junction contained 9 bases not matched to a gene. The germline gives CDR1 GTSNPN, CDR2 SVGIG (reference sequence).

In this sample, this clonotype turned up many times. The rearrangement joins TRBV10-3 to TRBJ2-3; TRBD2 aligns across 10 bases. There are 16 residues in the CDR3. In germline, CDR1 is ENHRY, CDR2 SYGVKD. Trimming took 3 bases from V and 0 from J; bases not matched to a gene: 3. This chain's CDR3 is CAISDPTSGSTDTQYF. In DNA form, the CDR3 reads TGTGCCATCAGTGACCCGACTAGCGGGAGCACAGATACGCAGTATTTT.

This clonotype showed up just a few times. The rearrangement joins TRBV11-1 to TRBJ2-3, with TRBD1 identical over 8 bases. CDR1 SGHAT and CDR2 FQDESV come from the germline V gene (reference sequence). V shed 5 bases, J shed 3 bases, and the junction held 10 bases outside the gene matches. This CDR3 spans 16 amino acids. CDR3 protein: CASSPRQGRGTDTQYF. For the CDR3, the DNA is TGTGCCAGCAGCCCGCGACAGGGGCGAGGGACAGATACGCAGTATTTT.

This clonotype was observed many times. The chain has TRBV5-1 and TRBJ2-5; 11 bases are a match to TRBD2. Trimming took 4 bases from V and 5 from J; bases not matched to a gene: 4. Germline values: CDR1 SGHRS, CDR2 YFSETQ. The CDR3 totals 14 residues. The CDR3 region is CASSMGLAEETQYF. Here the CDR3 DNA reads TGCGCCAGCAGCATGGGACTAGCGGAGGAGACCCAGTACTTC.

The rearrangement joins TRBV13 to TRBJ2-7; possible D gene TRBD2, 5 bases. This CDR3 contains 14 residues. Germline-derived CDR1 and CDR2 are PRHDT and FYEKMQ (reference sequence). V was pared by 6 bases and J by 1 base, with 13 bases between. The chain's CDR3 is CASSQIARSYEQYF. The CDR3 coding sequence is TGTGCCAGCAGTCAAATAGCGAGATCCTACGAGCAGTACTTC.

There are a few counts of this clonotype. The chain carries TRBV20-1 and TRBJ2-5; 10 nucleotides match TRBD2. J lost 4 bases, V lost 3 bases, and 8 bases had no gene match. The CDR3 has 15 amino acids. Germline V CDR1 and CDR2: DFQATT, SNEGSKA (reference sequence). CDR3 in amino acids: CSASLAGGATETQYF. In DNA, the CDR3 is TGCAGTGCTAGTTTAGCGGGAGGCGCGACAGAGACCCAGTACTTC.

At least ten counts were recorded for this clonotype. V usage is TRBV10-2 and J usage is TRBJ1-2; D is undetermined. Trimming cost V 3 bases and J 4 bases, with 12 bases left between them. The CDR3 has 14 amino acids. Germline CDR1 reads WSHSY; CDR2 reads SAAADI. The CDR3 DNA reads TGCGCCAGCAGTGATAGGTCATCGGTCTATGGCTACACCTTC. Protein: CASSDRSSVYGYTF.

This clonotype was counted at least ten times. CDR3 protein: CASSSPGTGRPYEQYF. The CDR3 DNA follows: TGTGCCAGCAGTTCCCCCGGGACAGGGAGGCCCTACGAGCAGTACTTC. V gene TRBV28 combines with J gene TRBJ2-7, with 9 positions matching TRBD1. CDR1 and CDR2 (germline): MDHEN, SYDVKM. The ends lost 4 bases at V and 2 bases at J; junction bases unmatched: 9. This CDR3 has 16 amino acids.

This clonotype was counted at least ten times. The rearrangement joins TRBV20-1 to TRBJ1-1; 9 nucleotides match TRBD1. The CDR3 has 14 amino acids. The V gene's germline CDR1 is DFQATT and CDR2 SNEGSKA (reference sequence). V dropped 5 bases and J dropped 1; count of bases not matched to a gene: 5. CDR3 protein: CSARTGGGNTEAFF. The CDR3 nucleotides are TGCAGTGCTCGCACAGGGGGCGGGAACACTGAAGCTTTCTTT.

This clonotype appeared many times. This chain uses TRBV5-1 with TRBJ2-1; 13 bases align to TRBD2. Germline V gene sequence: CDR1 SGHRS, CDR2 YFSETQ. The CDR3 runs 16 residues. The ends lost 4 bases at V and 10 bases at J; junction bases unmatched: 11. The CDR3 DNA reads TGCGCCAGCAGCCCCCGGACTAGCGGGAGTCCCCAAGAGCAGTTCTTC. Its protein is CASSPRTSGSPQEQFF.

The CDR3 bases are TGTGCCAGCAGCTCGTTGACTAGCCAGCCCTACGAGCAGTACTTC. It translates to CASSSLTSQPYEQYF. The chain joins TRBV7-9 to TRBJ2-7; TRBD2 agrees at 7 bases. V lost 4 bases and J lost 2; bases outside the gene matches: 8. Germline loops: CDR1 SEHNR, CDR2 FQNEAQ (reference sequence). This CDR3 is 15 amino acids long.